This T cell receptor (beta chain) was profiled in a study of shared clonotypes between healthy human individuals. Study findings and constraints: Despite large depth, rarefaction showed incomplete sorted-subset sequencing. Tissue TCR repertoires likely differ from these blood-only repertoires.

This table comes from immunoSEQ multiplex PCR, and its TCRdb copy is limited to in-frame clones, with some not included. The table shows 300,000 to 350,000 clones, with more than 60% occurring only once. Germline V lookup: CDR1 MNHEY, CDR2 SVGAGI. V lost 7 bases, J lost 1 base, and 13 bases lay in between. This CDR3 comprises 14 residues. Study donors comprised healthy, HIV-negative adults devoid of recent acute infection or vaccination. As regards this clone: Its antigen remains unidentified.

The TCR was taken from a man aged 25 to 40 in good health. Sequencing was performed on memory CD4+ T cells sorted from blood. Subset given: CD45RA-negative fraction. This chain uses TRBV6-5 with TRBJ2-5; tentatively, D is TRBD1 (6 bases). CDR3: CASNPTGPQETQYF. CDR3 bases: TGTGCCAGCAATCCGACAGGTCCCCAAGAGACCCAGTACTTC.